Sequencing of this T cell receptor beta chain was carried out in a study of shared clonotypes between healthy human individuals. The V end lost 3 bases, the J end lost 6 bases, and 11 bases lay between the germline ends. Germline CDR1 reads SGHDN; CDR2 reads FVKESK. The CDR3 runs to 14 residues. Data came from immunoSEQ multiplex PCR; TCRdb stores just in-frame clones and leaves some out. The table records roughly 1.5 million clones, around 98% of them present only once. This clonotype originated in a man aged 30 to 45 in good health. The specimen was naive CD4+ T cells sorted from blood. Subset described: CD45RA+ positively selected. This chain connects TRBV14 to TRBJ2-2; D is perhaps TRBD2 (6 bases). In DNA form, the CDR3 reads TGTGCCAGCAGCCAGTGGGGACTCCCCGGGGAGCTGTTTTTT. Its translation is CASSQWGLPGELFF.